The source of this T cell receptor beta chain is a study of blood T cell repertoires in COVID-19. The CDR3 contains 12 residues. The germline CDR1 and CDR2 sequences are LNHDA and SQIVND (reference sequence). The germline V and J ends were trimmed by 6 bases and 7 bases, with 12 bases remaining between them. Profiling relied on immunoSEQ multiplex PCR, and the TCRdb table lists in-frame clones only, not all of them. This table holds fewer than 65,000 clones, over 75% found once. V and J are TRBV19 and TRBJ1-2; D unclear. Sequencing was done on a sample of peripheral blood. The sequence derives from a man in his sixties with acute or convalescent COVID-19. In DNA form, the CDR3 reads TGTGCCAGTAGCCCACCGGGGTTTGGCTACACCTTC. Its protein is CASSPPGFGYTF.